The next 2 T cell receptor beta chains were all read from a single sample in a study of regulatory T cells in long-lasting Graves disease. For TCR beta, libraries came from iRepertoire HTBI primers and Arm-PCR of CDR3 regions. TCRdb analysed the multiplex PCR reads with MiXCR anew, one entry per CDR3 protein. The table records 300,000 to 500,000 distinct CDR3 sequences, around 21% of them present only once. Time point given: persistent/refractory GD, antithyroid drugs over 5 years with positive TRAb. From PBMCs, RNA was extracted and then used to make the TCR library. This specimen consisted of peripheral blood mononuclear cells (PBMCs), obtained when the disease was refractory, from a patient treated with antithyroid drugs. These receptors came from a female donor with Graves disease.

With respect to this clonotype: A read error may be the cause here, since a much bigger clone is one base away. Here the CDR3 omits its conserved ending phenylalanine or tryptophan, so a read error is the likely source. This chain joins TRBV5-1 and TRBJ1-2; TRBD1 might be the D (5 bases). Germline-derived CDR1 and CDR2 are SGHRS and YFSETQ. V lost 5 bases, J lost 1 base, and 9 bases lay in between. The CDR3 consists of 13 residues. CDR3 bases: TGCGCCAGCAGGGACATCCATAACTATGGCTACACCCTC. Translating it yields CASRDIHNYGYTL.

The table lists this clonotype with many counts. The CDR3 here is CASRDLVANTEAFF. CDR3 sequence (DNA): TGTGCCAGCAGAGACCTAGTTGCGAACACTGAAGCTTTCTTT. The V call is TRBV27, the J call TRBJ1-1; D is undetermined. The germline gives CDR1 MNHEY, CDR2 SMNVEV (reference sequence). This CDR3 has 14 amino acids. V gave up 6 bases and J gave up 1 base, with 12 bases separating them.